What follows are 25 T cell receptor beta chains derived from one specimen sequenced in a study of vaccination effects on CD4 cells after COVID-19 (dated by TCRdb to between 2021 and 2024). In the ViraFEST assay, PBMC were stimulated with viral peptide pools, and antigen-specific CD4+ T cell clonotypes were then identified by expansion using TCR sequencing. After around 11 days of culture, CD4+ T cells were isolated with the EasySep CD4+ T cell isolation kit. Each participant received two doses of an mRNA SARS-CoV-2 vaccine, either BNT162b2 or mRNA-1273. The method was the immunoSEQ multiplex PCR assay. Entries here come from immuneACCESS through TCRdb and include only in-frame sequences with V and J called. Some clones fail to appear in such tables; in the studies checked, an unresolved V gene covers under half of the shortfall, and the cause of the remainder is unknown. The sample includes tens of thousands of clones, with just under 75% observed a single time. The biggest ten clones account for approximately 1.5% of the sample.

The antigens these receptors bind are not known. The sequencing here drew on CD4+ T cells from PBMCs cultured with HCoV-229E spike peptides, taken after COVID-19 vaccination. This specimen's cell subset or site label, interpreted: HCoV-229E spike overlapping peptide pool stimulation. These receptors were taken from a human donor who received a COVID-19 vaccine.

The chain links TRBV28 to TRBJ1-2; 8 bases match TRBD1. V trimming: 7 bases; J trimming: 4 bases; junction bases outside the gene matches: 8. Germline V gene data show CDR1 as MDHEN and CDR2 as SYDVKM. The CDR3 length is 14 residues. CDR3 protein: CASNMDRVSYGYTF. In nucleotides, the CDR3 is TGTGCCAGCAATATGGACAGGGTGTCCTATGGCTACACCTTC.

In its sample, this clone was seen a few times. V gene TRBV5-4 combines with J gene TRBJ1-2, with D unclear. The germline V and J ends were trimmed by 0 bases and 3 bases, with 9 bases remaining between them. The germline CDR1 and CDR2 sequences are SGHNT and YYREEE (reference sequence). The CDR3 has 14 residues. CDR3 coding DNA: TGTGCCAGCAGCTTGGACAGTCCTTACTATGGCTACACCTTC. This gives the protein CASSLDSPYYGYTF.

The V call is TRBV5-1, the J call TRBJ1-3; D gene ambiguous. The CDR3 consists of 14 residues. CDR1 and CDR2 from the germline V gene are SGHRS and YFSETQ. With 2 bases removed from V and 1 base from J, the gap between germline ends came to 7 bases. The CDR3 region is CASSFWGSGNTIYF. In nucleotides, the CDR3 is TGCGCCAGCAGCTTCTGGGGATCTGGAAACACCATATATTTT.

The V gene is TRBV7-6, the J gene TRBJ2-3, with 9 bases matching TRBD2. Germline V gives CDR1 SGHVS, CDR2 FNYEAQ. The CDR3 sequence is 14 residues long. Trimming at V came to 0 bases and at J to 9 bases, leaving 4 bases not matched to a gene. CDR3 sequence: CASSLAPSGVTQYF. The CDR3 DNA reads TGTGCCAGCAGCTTAGCACCTAGCGGGGTAACGCAGTATTTT.

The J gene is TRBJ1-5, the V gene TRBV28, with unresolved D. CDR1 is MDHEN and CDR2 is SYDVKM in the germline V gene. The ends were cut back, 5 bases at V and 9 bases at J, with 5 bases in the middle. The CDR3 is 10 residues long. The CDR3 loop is CASSVGPQHF. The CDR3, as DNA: TGTGCCAGCAGTGTGGGGCCCCAGCATTTT.

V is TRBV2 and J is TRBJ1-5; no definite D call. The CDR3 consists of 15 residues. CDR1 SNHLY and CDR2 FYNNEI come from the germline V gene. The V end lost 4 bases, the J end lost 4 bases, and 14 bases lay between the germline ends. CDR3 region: CASSGSSGVNQPQHF. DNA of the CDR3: TGTGCCAGCAGTGGGAGTTCCGGGGTTAATCAGCCCCAGCATTTT.

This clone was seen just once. The chain's CDR3 is CASSNRGGDETQYF. The CDR3 nucleotides read TGTGCCAGTAGTAATCGGGGGGGCGATGAGACCCAGTACTTC. This chain connects TRBV19 to TRBJ2-5, with 8 bases aligning to TRBD2. The CDR3 runs 14 residues. Germline CDR1 LNHDA, CDR2 SQIVND (reference sequence). The V and J ends lost 4 bases and 5 bases, in that order; junction bases with no gene match: 6.

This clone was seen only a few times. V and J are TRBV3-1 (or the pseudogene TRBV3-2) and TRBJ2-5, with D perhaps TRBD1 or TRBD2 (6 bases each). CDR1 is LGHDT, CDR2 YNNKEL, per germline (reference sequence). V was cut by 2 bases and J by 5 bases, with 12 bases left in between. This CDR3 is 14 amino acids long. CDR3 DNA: TGTGCCAGCAGCCAAAACGGGGGCCGTGAGACCCAGTACTTC. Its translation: CASSQNGGRETQYF.

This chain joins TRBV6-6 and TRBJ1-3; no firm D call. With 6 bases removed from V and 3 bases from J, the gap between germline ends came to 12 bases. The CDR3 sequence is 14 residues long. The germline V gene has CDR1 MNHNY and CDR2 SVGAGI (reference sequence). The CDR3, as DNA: TGTGCCAGCAGCCTCAGCGGCAGTGGAAACACCATATATTTT. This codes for CASSLSGSGNTIYF.

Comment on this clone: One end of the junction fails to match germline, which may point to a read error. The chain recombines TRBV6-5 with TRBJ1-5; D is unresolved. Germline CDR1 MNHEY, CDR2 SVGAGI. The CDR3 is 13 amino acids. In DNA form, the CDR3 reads TGTGCCACCAGTTTCGGGCCCAATCAGCCCCAGCATTTT. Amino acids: CATSFGPNQPQHF.

CDR3 sequence: CASSLAGGRQYV. In DNA, the CDR3 is TGTGCCAGCAGTTTAGCAGGGGGTCGGCAGTACGTC. This sequence joins TRBV12-3 or TRBV12-4 and TRBJ2-7, with D possibly matching TRBD1 (6 bases). This CDR3 is 12 amino acids long. V lost 0 bases and J lost 9, with 9 bases in between.

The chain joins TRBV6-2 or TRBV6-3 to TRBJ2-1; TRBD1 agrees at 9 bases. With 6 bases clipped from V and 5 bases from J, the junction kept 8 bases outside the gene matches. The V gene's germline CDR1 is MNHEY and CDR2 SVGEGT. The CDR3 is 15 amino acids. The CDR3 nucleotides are TGTGCCAGCAGCCTGGGACAGGGCTTCAACAATGAGCAGTTCTTC. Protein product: CASSLGQGFNNEQFF.

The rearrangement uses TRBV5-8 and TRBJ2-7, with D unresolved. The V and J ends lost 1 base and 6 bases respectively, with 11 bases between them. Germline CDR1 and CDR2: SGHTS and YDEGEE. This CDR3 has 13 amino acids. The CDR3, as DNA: TGTGCCAGCAGCTTGCACCATACTCGCGAGCAGTACGTC. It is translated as CASSLHHTREQYV.

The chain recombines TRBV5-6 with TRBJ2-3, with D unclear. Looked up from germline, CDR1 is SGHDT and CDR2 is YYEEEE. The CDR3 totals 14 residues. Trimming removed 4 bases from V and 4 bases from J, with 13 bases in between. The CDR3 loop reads CASSPRRVSDTQYF. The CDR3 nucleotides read TGTGCCAGCAGCCCGCGCCGTGTATCAGATACGCAGTATTTT.

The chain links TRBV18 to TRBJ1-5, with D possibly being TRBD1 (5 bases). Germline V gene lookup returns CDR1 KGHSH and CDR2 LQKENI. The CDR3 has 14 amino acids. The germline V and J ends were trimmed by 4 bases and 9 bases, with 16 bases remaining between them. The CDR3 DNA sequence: TGTGCCAGCTCACTTGGGCAGGGAGACGGGCCCCAGCATTTT. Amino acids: CASSLGQGDGPQHF. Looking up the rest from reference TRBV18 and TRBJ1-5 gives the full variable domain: NAGVMQNPRHLVRRRGQEARLRCSPMKGHSHVYWYRQLPEEGLKFMVYLQKENIIDESGMPKERFSAEFPKEGPSILRIQQVVRGDSAAYFCASSLGQGDGPQHFGDGTRLSIL.

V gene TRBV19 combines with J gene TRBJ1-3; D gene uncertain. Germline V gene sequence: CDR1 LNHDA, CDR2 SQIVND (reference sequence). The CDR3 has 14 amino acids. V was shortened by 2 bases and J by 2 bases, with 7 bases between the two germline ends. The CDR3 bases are TGTGCCAGTAGTATAACGTCGGCTGGAAACACCATATATTTT. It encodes CASSITSAGNTIYF.

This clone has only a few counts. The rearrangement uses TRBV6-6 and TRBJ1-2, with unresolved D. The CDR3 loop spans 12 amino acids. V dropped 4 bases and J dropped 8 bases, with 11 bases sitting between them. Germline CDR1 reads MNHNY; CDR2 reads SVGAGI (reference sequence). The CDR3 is CASSSGSRGYTF. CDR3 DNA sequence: TGTGCCAGCAGTTCCGGGAGTAGGGGCTACACCTTC.

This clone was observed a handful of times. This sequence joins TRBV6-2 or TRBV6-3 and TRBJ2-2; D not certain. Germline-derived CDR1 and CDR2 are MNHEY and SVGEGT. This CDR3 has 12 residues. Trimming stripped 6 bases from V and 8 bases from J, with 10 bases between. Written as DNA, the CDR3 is TGTGCCAGCAGCCGCTTGAGGGGGGAGCTGTTTTTT. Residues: CASSRLRGELFF.

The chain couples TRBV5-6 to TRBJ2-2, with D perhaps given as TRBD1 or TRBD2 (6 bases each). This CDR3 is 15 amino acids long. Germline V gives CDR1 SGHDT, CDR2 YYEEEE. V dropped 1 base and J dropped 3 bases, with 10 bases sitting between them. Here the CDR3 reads CASSLRGPDTGELFF. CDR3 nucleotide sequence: TGTGCCAGCAGCTTGCGGGGGCCGGACACCGGGGAGCTGTTTTTT.

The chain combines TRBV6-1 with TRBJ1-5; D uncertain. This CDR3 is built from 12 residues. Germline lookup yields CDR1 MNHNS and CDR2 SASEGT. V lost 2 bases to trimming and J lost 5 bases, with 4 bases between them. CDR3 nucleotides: TGTGCCAGCAGTGAAATGTATCAGCCCCAGCATTTT. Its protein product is CASSEMYQPQHF.

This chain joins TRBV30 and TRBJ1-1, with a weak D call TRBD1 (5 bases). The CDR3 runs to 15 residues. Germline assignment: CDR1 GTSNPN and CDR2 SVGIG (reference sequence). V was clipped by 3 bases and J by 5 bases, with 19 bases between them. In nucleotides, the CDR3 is TGTGCCTGGAGGCCGATCGACAGTTCGAGGACTGAAGCTTTCTTT. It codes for CAWRPIDSSRTEAFF.

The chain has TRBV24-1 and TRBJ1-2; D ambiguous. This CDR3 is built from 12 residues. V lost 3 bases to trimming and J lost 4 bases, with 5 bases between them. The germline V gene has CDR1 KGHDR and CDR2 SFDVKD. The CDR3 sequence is CATSDTGYGYTF. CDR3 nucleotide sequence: TGTGCCACCAGTGATACGGGCTATGGCTACACCTTC.

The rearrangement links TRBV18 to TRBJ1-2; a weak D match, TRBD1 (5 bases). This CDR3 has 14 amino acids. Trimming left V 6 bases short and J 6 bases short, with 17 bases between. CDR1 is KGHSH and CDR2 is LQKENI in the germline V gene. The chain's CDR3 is CASSTTGGTHGYTF. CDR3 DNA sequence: TGTGCCAGCTCTACCACTGGAGGGACCCATGGCTACACCTTC.

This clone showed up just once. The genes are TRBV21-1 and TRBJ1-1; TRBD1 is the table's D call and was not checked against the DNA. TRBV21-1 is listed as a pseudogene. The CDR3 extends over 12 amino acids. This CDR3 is CASSTGGTEAFF. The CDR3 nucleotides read TGTGCCAGCAGCACAGGGGGAACTGAAGCTTTCTTT.

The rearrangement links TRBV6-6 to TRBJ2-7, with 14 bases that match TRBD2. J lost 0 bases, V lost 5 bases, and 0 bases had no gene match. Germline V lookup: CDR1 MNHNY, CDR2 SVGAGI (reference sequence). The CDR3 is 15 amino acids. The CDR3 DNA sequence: TGTGCCAGCAGTGGGACTAGCGGGGGCTCCTACGAGCAGTACGTC. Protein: CASSGTSGGSYEQYV.